Given below is one TCR beta chain in context. CDR1 and CDR2 (germline): SGHRS, YFSETQ. CDR3 length equals 17 residues. J gave up 0 bases and V 5 bases, and 10 bases lay outside the gene matches. Amplification yielded TCR beta CDR3 regions, with RNA transcripts as the source. The HTBI primer set drove a first-round RT-PCR of the TCR CDR3. TCRdb re-analysed the multiplex PCR reads in MiXCR, keeping a single row per CDR3 protein. The table includes under 70,000 distinct CDR3 sequences, roughly 50% detected once. The sample is drawn from a study of T cells in Graves' hyperthyroidism and ophthalmopathy. Study summary: Upon initial diagnosis and before any treatment, peripheral blood was collected.

J is TRBJ1-1 and V is TRBV5-1; 10 nucleotides match TRBD1. The TCR comes from an older woman with Graves' ophthalmopathy. The sequencing sample was made of blood. In DNA, the CDR3 is TGCGCCAGCAGAGGCGGTGGGACAGGGGCCATGAACACTGAAGCTTTCTTT. Protein product: CASRGGGTGAMNTEAFF.